The T cell receptor (beta chain) under discussion was sequenced for a study of glioma-infiltrating T cells. Study-wide results and caveats: Tissue-blood divergence was below expectation in non-neoplastic patients, above in gliomas. Only very few CDR3 sequences appeared in both tissue and blood.

With respect to this clonotype: The antigen remains unidentified. Given a much more abundant clone one base away, this may be a read error.

The iRepertoire nested amplicon-rescue multiplex PCR amplified TCR alpha and beta CDR3s from RNA. One-step reverse transcription and amplification started from about 100-400 ng of tissue mRNA or PBMC total RNA. TCRdb analysed the multiplex PCR reads with MiXCR anew, one entry per CDR3 protein. The sample holds more than 110,000 distinct CDR3 sequences, roughly two fifths seen once. The CDR3 is 15 residues long. With 6 bases removed from V and 4 bases from J, the gap between germline ends came to 16 bases. Germline assignment: CDR1 MNHNS and CDR2 SASEGT. The source is a human donor with low-grade glioma or glioblastoma, undergoing nonglioma brain surgery, or in good health (not recorded which). The chain links TRBV6-1 to TRBJ2-1; D is undetermined. Material: glioma tissue, nonneoplastic brain tissue, or PBMCs (not recorded which). CDR3 bases: TGTGCCAGCAGCCCAGGCTCCTTGGTGTACAATGAGCAGTTCTTC. Protein: CASSPGSLVYNEQFF.